One sample yielded the 2 T cell receptor beta chains listed below, sequenced in a study of cytomegalovirus exposure and HLA in healthy donors. PCR employed 60 Vbeta and 13 Jbeta primers. Method: immunoSEQ multiplex PCR; TCRdb's copy keeps in-frame clones and lacks some. The table has under 170,000 clones, 50% to 75% seen once. The sample taken for sequencing was PBMCs. Every receptor here comes from a woman between 55 and 75 years old in good health and CMV-seropositive.

The chain recombines TRBV18 with TRBJ1-5; 12 bases match TRBD1. The CDR3 loop spans 15 amino acids. Germline CDR1 KGHSH, CDR2 LQKENI. The junction had 4 bases not matched to a gene; V was cut back by 5 bases and J by 5 bases. The CDR3 nucleotides are TGTGCCAGCTCAGGGACAGGGGGCATGGATCAGCCCCAGCATTTT. Amino acid sequence: CASSGTGGMDQPQHF.

This clone was detected a few times. This chain joins TRBV25-1 and TRBJ2-7, with TRBD2 matching 7 bases. This CDR3 has 14 residues. Germline V gene lookup returns CDR1 MGHDK and CDR2 SYGVNS. Germline trimming cut 4 bases from V and 3 bases from J; bases unmatched to any gene: 6. The CDR3 coding sequence is TGTGCCAGCAGTGGCGGGGGAGGTTTCTACGAGCAGTACTTC. This translates into CASSGGGGFYEQYF.